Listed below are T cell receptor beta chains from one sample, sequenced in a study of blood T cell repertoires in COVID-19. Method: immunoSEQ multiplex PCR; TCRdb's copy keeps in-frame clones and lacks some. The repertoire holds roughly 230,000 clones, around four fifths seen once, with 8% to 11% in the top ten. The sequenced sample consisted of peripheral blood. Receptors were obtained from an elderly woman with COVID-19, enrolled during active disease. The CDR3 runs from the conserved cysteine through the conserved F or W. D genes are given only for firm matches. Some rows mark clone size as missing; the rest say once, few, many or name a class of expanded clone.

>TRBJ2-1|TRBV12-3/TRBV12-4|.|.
CASSLVRSYEQFF
TGTGCCAGCAGTTTAGTGCGCTCCTATGAGCAGTTCTTC
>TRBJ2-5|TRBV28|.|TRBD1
CASSYRGWYQETQYF
TGTGCCAGCAGTTACAGGGGGTGGTACCAAGAGACCCAGTACTTC
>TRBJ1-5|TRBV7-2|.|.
CASSPGPGAGGNQPQHF
TGTGCCAGCAGCCCCGGACCAGGGGCCGGAGGCAATCAGCCCCAGCATTTT
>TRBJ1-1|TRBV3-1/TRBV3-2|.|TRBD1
CASSQNPGTGTEAFF
TGTGCCAGCAGCCAAAACCCCGGGACAGGGACTGAAGCTTTCTTT
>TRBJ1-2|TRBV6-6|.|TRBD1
CASSTTGAGYGYTF
TGTGCCAGCAGTACTACAGGGGCCGGCTATGGCTACACCTTC
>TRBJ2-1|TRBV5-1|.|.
CASSHGLAGAGDEQFF
TGCGCCAGCAGCCATGGACTCGCGGGGGCGGGGGATGAGCAGTTCTTC
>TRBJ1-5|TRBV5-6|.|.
CASSSDSANQPQHF
TGTGCCAGCAGCTCGGACAGTGCGAATCAGCCCCAGCATTTT
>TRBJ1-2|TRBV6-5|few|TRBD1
CASSPSGQGIHGYTF
TGTGCCAGCAGTCCGTCCGGACAGGGCATTCATGGCTACACCTTC
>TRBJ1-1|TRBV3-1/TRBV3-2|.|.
CASSPGTPSTEAFF
TGTGCCAGCAGCCCCGGGACACCTTCCACTGAAGCTTTCTTT
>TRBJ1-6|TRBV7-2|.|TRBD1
CASSPQGQTLNSPLHF
TGTGCCAGCAGCCCCCAGGGACAGACACTTAATTCACCCCTCCACTTT
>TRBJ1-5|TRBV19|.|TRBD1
CASSPRTGSSNQPQHF
TGTGCCAGTAGTCCACGGACAGGGTCCAGCAATCAGCCCCAGCATTTT
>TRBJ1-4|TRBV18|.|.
CASSPSLGPELEKLFF
TGTGCCAGCTCACCAAGTCTTGGGCCCGAGTTGGAAAAACTGTTTTTT
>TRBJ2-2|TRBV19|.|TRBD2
CASSIIIAGGAGELFF
TGTGCCAGTAGTATTATTATCGCGGGGGGCGCCGGGGAGCTGTTTTTT
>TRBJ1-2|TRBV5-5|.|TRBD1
CASFQAGTGEGKGYTF
TGTGCCAGCTTCCAAGCCGGGACAGGGGAAGGCAAGGGCTACACCTTC
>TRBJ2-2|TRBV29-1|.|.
CSVPEENTGELFF
TGCAGCGTTCCAGAGGAGAACACCGGGGAGCTGTTTTTT
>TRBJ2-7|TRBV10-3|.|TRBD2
CAVSEGLERGEQYF
TGTGCCGTCAGTGAAGGACTAGAGCGGGGCGAGCAGTACTTC
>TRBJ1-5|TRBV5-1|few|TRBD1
CASSRTGDSNQPQHF
TGCGCCAGCAGTCGGACAGGTGATAGCAATCAGCCCCAGCATTTT
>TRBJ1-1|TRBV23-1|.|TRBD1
CASSQSGYRGGRNTEAFF
TGCGCCAGCAGTCAATCGGGATACAGGGGGGGGAGGAACACTGAAGCTTTCTTT
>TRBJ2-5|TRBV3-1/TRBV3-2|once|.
CASSHLVQETQYF
TGTGCCAGCAGCCATCTAGTACAAGAGACCCAGTACTTC
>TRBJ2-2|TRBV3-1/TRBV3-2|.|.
CASSQEGAGAITGELFF
TGTGCCAGCAGCCAAGAGGGGGCGGGGGCAATCACCGGGGAGCTGTTTTTT
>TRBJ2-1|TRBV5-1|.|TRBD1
CASSTGQGNFNEQFF
TGCGCCAGCAGCACTGGACAGGGAAATTTCAATGAGCAGTTCTTC
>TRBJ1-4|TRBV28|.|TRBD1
CASSSPLPTGDGEKLFF
TGTGCCAGCAGTTCCCCCCTCCCTACAGGGGACGGTGAAAAACTGTTTTTT
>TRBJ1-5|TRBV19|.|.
CASRKSSTNWNQPQHF
TGTGCCAGTAGGAAATCATCGACAAATTGGAATCAGCCCCAGCATTTT
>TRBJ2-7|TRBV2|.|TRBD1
CASSWTGDYEQYF
TGTGCCAGCAGTTGGACAGGGGACTACGAGCAGTACTTC
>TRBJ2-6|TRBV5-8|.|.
CASSPQDSGANVLTF
TGTGCCAGCAGCCCTCAGGACTCTGGGGCCAACGTCCTGACTTTC
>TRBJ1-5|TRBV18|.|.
CASSAGESSNQPQHF
TGTGCCAGCTCAGCAGGGGAATCGAGCAATCAGCCCCAGCATTTT
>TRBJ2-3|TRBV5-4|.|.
CASSLGWQSSTDTQYF
TGTGCCAGCAGCTTGGGGTGGCAGTCTAGCACAGATACGCAGTATTTT
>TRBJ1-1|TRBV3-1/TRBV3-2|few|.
CASSLDSNTEAFF
TGTGCCAGCAGCCTCGACAGTAACACTGAAGCTTTCTTT
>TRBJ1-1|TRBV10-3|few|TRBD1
CAISDGQGNTEAFF
TGTGCCATCAGTGACGGACAGGGAAACACTGAAGCTTTCTTT
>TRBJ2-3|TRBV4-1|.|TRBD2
CASSLPAGGFTDTQYF
TGCGCCAGCAGCCTCCCCGCGGGGGGGTTCACAGATACGCAGTATTTT
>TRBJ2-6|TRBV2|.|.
CASSLSGGFSGANVLTF
TGTGCCAGCAGCCTCTCGGGGGGCTTCTCTGGGGCCAACGTCCTGACTTTC
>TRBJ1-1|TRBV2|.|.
CASSGQGQGTEAFF
TGTGCCAGCAGTGGGCAGGGGCAAGGCACTGAAGCTTTCTTT
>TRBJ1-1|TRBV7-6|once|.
CASSPRGNTEAFF
TGTGCCAGCAGCCCACGGGGGAACACTGAAGCTTTCTTT
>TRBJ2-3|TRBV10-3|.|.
CAISVSDRGDTQYF
TGTGCCATCAGTGTGTCCGATCGGGGAGATACGCAGTATTTT
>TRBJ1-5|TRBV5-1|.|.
CASSPHRDTENQPQHF
TGCGCCAGCAGCCCTCACCGGGACACAGAAAATCAGCCCCAGCATTTT
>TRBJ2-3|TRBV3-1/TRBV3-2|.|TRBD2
CASSRGLAGGLLDTQYF
TGTGCCAGCAGCCGTGGACTAGCGGGGGGGCTTTTAGATACGCAGTATTTT
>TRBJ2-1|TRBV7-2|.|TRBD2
CASRLAGGLNNEQFF
TGTGCCAGCAGGTTAGCGGGGGGGTTGAACAATGAGCAGTTCTTC
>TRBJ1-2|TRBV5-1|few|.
CASSGDLAGLGYTF
TGCGCCAGCAGCGGGGATTTGGCAGGGCTTGGCTACACCTTC
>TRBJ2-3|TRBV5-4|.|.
CASSGAGSTDTQYF
TGTGCCAGCAGCGGGGCGGGGTCGACAGATACGCAGTATTTT
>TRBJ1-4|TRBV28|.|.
CASSLTNEKLFF
TGTGCCAGCAGTCTAACTAATGAAAAACTGTTTTTT
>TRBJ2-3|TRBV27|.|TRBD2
CASSLRNLAGALTDTQYF
TGTGCCAGCAGTTTACGGAACTTAGCGGGGGCCCTCACAGATACGCAGTATTTT
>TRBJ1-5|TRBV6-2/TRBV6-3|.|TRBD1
CASSYGGQGGNQPQHF
TGTGCCAGCAGTTACGGGGGACAGGGGGGCAATCAGCCCCAGCATTTT
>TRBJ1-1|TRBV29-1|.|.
CSVAQTAMNTEAFF
TGCAGCGTTGCCCAGACAGCTATGAACACTGAAGCTTTCTTT
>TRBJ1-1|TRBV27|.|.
CASSGGVNTEAFF
TGTGCCAGCAGTGGGGGGGTGAACACTGAAGCTTTCTTT
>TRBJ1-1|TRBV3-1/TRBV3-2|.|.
CASSPSGKTEAFF
TGTGCCAGCAGCCCCTCCGGGAAGACTGAAGCTTTCTTT